This T cell receptor (beta chain) was recovered during a study of shared clonotypes between healthy human individuals. None of the donors, who were healthy HIV-negative adults, had recently had acute infections or vaccinations. With regard to this clone: No antigen is known for it.

Whole-study results and caveats: Larger richness was generally estimated for naive than memory subsets. The naive CD4 repertoires of a few donors were compared, and approximately 5% of clonotypes were shared.

The trim removed 6 bases at V and 4 bases at J, leaving 5 bases unmatched. Germline V gives CDR1 WSHSY, CDR2 SAAADI. This CDR3 contains 14 residues. Clones were sequenced by immunoSEQ multiplex PCR, and TCRdb holds only the in-frame ones, with some missing. The sample has 600,000 to 800,000 clones, around 77% seen once. This chain uses TRBV10-2 with TRBJ2-2, with 7 bases that match TRBD2. The source material was memory CD4+ T cells sorted from blood. The subset denotes: CD45RA-negative fraction. This TCR came from a woman aged 25 to 39 in good health. CDR3 sequence: CASRGRGSTGELFF. The CDR3 DNA reads as TGCGCCAGCAGGGGGCGCGGGAGCACCGGGGAGCTGTTTTTT.